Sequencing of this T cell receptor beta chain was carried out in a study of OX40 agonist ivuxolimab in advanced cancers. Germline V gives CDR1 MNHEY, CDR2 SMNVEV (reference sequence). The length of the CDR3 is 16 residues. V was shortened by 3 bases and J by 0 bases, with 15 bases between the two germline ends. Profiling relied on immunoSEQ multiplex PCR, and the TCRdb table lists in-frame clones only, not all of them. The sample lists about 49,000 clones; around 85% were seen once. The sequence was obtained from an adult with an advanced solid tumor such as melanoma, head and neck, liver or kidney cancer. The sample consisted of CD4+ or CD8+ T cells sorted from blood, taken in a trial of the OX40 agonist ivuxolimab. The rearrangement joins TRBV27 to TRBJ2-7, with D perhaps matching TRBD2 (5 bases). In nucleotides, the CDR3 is TGTGCCAGCAGTTTGGGGTTAACCGGGATCTCCTACGAGCAGTACTTC. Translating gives CASSLGLTGISYEQYF.